This T cell receptor (beta chain) was documented in a study of cytomegalovirus exposure and HLA in healthy donors. Study-level findings and limits: Productive rates of about 87% or about 30% were seen for most TCR beta V segments in an earlier analysis.

PCR amplification relied on 60 Vbeta primers (plus 13 Jbeta primers). The table came from immunoSEQ multiplex PCR; TCRdb's copy has only in-frame clones and leaves some out. The data show just over 150,000 clones, 60% to 80% seen once. With respect to this clone: The target antigen is unknown.

CDR1 is WNHNN and CDR2 is SYGVQD in the germline V gene (reference sequence). V was pared by 3 bases and J by 6 bases, with 5 bases between. This CDR3 spans 11 amino acids. The rearrangement uses TRBV10-1 and TRBJ1-1; D not resolved. The specimen sequenced was PBMCs. The TCR originated in a woman aged 50 to 60 in good health and CMV-seropositive. CDR3 nucleotide sequence: TGCGCCAGCAGTGATTCAGCTGAAGCTTTCTTT. Residues: CASSDSAEAFF.